The 21 T cell receptor beta chains below come from one sample, sequenced in a study of cytomegalovirus exposure and HLA in healthy donors. The PCR used 60 Vbeta and 13 Jbeta primers. The assay was immunoSEQ multiplex PCR, and TCRdb's table has in-frame clones only and misses some. The sample includes 95,000 to 150,000 clones, roughly 60% of them seen just once. The sequencing sample was made of PBMCs. The receptor source for this set is a man aged 35 to 55 in good health and CMV-seropositive.

The gene calls are TRBV18 and TRBJ2-7, with a possible D match to TRBD2 (6 bases). Deletions cut 8 bases from V and 2 bases from J, with 16 bases between. Per germline, CDR1 KGHSH and CDR2 LQKENI. This CDR3 is built from 14 residues. The CDR3 sequence: CASVADTVPYEQYF. CDR3 DNA sequence: TGTGCCAGCGTAGCGGACACCGTCCCCTACGAGCAGTACTTC.

This clone appeared a few times. The J gene is TRBJ2-2, the V gene TRBV7-9; 8 bases align to TRBD2. V gave up 5 bases and J gave up 5 bases; unmatched junction bases: 10. Germline-derived CDR1 and CDR2 are SEHNR and FQNEAQ (reference sequence). The CDR3 covers 16 residues. In DNA, the CDR3 is TGTGCCAGCAGCCGCAGCGGGAGTGGTTGGACCGGGGAGCTGTTTTTT. It specifies CASSRSGSGWTGELFF.

The chain employs TRBV29-1 and TRBJ2-1; TRBD1 aligns across 9 bases. The germline V gene encodes CDR1 SQVTM and CDR2 ANQGSEA. The CDR3 loop spans 15 amino acids. The V and J ends lost 2 bases and 5 bases, in that order; junction bases with no gene match: 7. Here the CDR3 DNA reads TGCAGCGTTGAACGACGGGACAGGGTACACAATGAGCAGTTCTTC. It is translated as CSVERRDRVHNEQFF.

This clone occurred a few times. The rearrangement links TRBV4-2 to TRBJ1-2; D perhaps matches TRBD1 (6 bases). The CDR3 contains 14 residues. Trimming left V 4 bases short and J 7 bases short, with 16 bases between. In germline, CDR1 is LGHNA, CDR2 YNFKEQ. The CDR3 nucleotides read TGTGCCAGCAGCCTCGAACCTGACAGGTCTGGCTACACCTTC. Amino acids: CASSLEPDRSGYTF.

The chain's CDR3 is CRAGSDYNEQFF. The CDR3 region has the DNA TGCCGCGCGGGTAGCGACTACAATGAGCAGTTCTTC. The genes are TRBV29-1 and TRBJ2-1, with D possibly matching TRBD2 (5 bases). The CDR3 consists of 12 residues. CDR1 and CDR2 from the germline V gene are SQVTM and ANQGSEA.

This sequence joins TRBV30 and TRBJ1-1; 8 nucleotides match TRBD1. With 0 bases clipped from V and 2 bases from J, the junction kept 5 bases outside the gene matches. Germline V gene lookup returns CDR1 GTSNPN and CDR2 SVGIG (reference sequence). The CDR3 loop spans 15 amino acids. In nucleotides, the CDR3 is TGTGCCTGGAGTGTCCGGGACAGGCCAAACACTGAAGCTTTCTTT. It translates to CAWSVRDRPNTEAFF.

The J gene is TRBJ2-2, the V gene TRBV15, with 10 bases aligning to TRBD2. Germline assignment: CDR1 LNHNV and CDR2 YYDKDF (reference sequence). With 0 bases clipped from V and 2 bases from J, the junction kept 9 bases outside the gene matches. The CDR3 is 19 amino acids. The DNA of the CDR3 is TGTGCCACCAGCAGAGATCGTATAGTAGCGGGGGGTAACACCGGGGAGCTGTTTTTT. Translated, it gives CATSRDRIVAGGNTGELFF.

The chain joins TRBV28 to TRBJ1-1; D is undetermined. Germline CDR1 MDHEN, CDR2 SYDVKM. Trimming removed 3 bases at V and 8 bases at J, with 7 bases between. This CDR3 has 11 amino acids. The CDR3 region has the DNA TGTGCCAGCAGTTTTTTAATGGAAGCTTTCTTT. Encoded protein: CASSFLMEAFF.

This rearrangement joins TRBV5-1 to TRBJ2-3; the match to TRBD2 covers 12 bases. The CDR3 extends over 16 amino acids. Germline V gene data show CDR1 as SGHRS and CDR2 as YFSETQ. The J segment lost 0 bases and the V segment lost 4 bases, leaving 3 bases of the junction unmatched. The CDR3 reads CASSTGTSGSTDTQYF. The CDR3, as DNA: TGCGCCAGCAGCACCGGGACTAGCGGGAGCACAGATACGCAGTATTTT.

The rearrangement joins TRBV6-5 to TRBJ2-1, with 8 bases identical to TRBD2. The CDR3 runs to 13 residues. V was clipped by 5 bases and J by 5 bases; unmatched bases: 2. CDR1 and CDR2 (germline): MNHEY, SVGAGI. The CDR3 spells CASSLTSDNEQFF. The CDR3 bases are TGTGCCAGCAGTCTGACTAGCGACAATGAGCAGTTCTTC.

This chain connects TRBV6-5 to TRBJ2-1; no definite D call. The CDR3 spans 15 residues. CDR1 is MNHEY, CDR2 SVGAGI, per germline. The V end lost 0 bases, the J end lost 0 bases, and 6 bases lay between the germline ends. In DNA form, the CDR3 reads TGTGCCAGCAGTTACTCGGAGAGCTCCTACAATGAGCAGTTCTTC. It is translated as CASSYSESSYNEQFF.

The genes are TRBV18 and TRBJ1-2, with 9 bases matching TRBD1. Germline CDR1 reads KGHSH; CDR2 reads LQKENI. V shed 3 bases and J 2 bases; nucleotides not matched to a gene: 1. This CDR3 comprises 14 residues. CDR3 coding DNA: TGTGCCAGCTCACCCGGGACAGGGAACTATGGCTACACCTTC. It encodes CASSPGTGNYGYTF.

J is TRBJ2-7 and V is TRBV5-1; 9 positions agree with TRBD1. The CDR3 is 15 residues long. Germline CDR1 SGHRS, CDR2 YFSETQ. V gave up 4 bases and J gave up 6 bases; unmatched junction bases: 11. CDR3 region: CASSTDRGLGSEQYF. CDR3 nucleotides: TGCGCCAGCAGCACGGACAGGGGCCTGGGAAGCGAGCAGTACTTC.

The V gene is TRBV12-5, the J gene TRBJ2-1; D might be TRBD1 (7 bases). Germline V lookup: CDR1 LGHNT, CDR2 FRNRAP. Trimming removed 6 bases from V and 8 bases from J, with 17 bases in between. This CDR3 is built from 14 residues. In DNA form, the CDR3 reads TGTGCTAGTGGAAGGCAGGGGGGCCGGGATGAGCAGTTCTTC. Amino acid sequence: CASGRQGGRDEQFF.

V gene TRBV4-1 combines with J gene TRBJ2-1; 9 bases fit TRBD2. Germline V gene lookup returns CDR1 MGHRA and CDR2 YSYEKL. CDR3 length: 18 residues. V gave up 3 bases and J gave up 7 bases; unmatched junction bases: 16. CDR3 DNA: TGCGCCAGCAGCCAGGACCCCGCGACTAGCGGTTCCGGGAATGAGCAGTTCTTC. This translates into CASSQDPATSGSGNEQFF.

The chain has TRBV5-4 and TRBJ1-4; 8 nucleotides align to TRBD1. The CDR3 extends over 20 amino acids. V trimming: 3 bases; J trimming: 0 bases; junction bases outside the gene matches: 16. The germline CDR1 and CDR2 sequences are SGHNT and YYREEE (reference sequence). In nucleotides, the CDR3 is TGTGCCAGCAGCTCAGCCAACTCCGGACAGGGCTTAACAACTAATGAAAAACTGTTTTTT. It specifies CASSSANSGQGLTTNEKLFF. The full variable domain, its missing parts supplied by reference TRBV5-4 and TRBJ1-4, is ETGVTQSPTHLIKTRGQQVTLRCSSQSGHNTVSWYQQALGQGPQFIFQYYREEENGRGNFPPRFSGLQFPNYSSELNVNALELDDSALYLCASSSANSGQGLTTNEKLFFGSGTQLSVL.

The chain recombines TRBV6-5 with TRBJ1-3; tentative D call: TRBD1 (5 bases). V gave up 6 bases and J gave up 8 bases, with 17 bases separating them. The CDR3 has 14 amino acids. Germline loops: CDR1 MNHEY, CDR2 SVGAGI. The CDR3 region is CASSRWGEEDTIYF. CDR3 sequence (DNA): TGTGCCAGCAGCCGTTGGGGGGAAGAGGACACCATATATTTT.

The chain uses TRBV7-2 and TRBJ1-2; possible D gene TRBD1, 5 bases. The length of the CDR3 is 15 residues. Germline CDR1 reads SGHTA; CDR2 reads FQGNSA. Trimming took off 1 base at V and 5 bases at J, with 14 bases between the two ends. CDR3 sequence reads: CASSLGGRGTYGYTF. DNA for the CDR3: TGTGCCAGCAGCTTAGGGGGCCGGGGGACGTATGGCTACACCTTC.

The chain carries TRBV9 and TRBJ2-3, with 12 bases fitting TRBD2. Germline V gene data show CDR1 as SGDLS and CDR2 as YYNGEE. The CDR3 covers 15 residues. Losses at the gene ends were 4 bases for V and 4 bases for J; bases not matched to a gene: 4. The CDR3 reads CASSRTSGNSDTQYF. In nucleotides, the CDR3 is TGTGCCAGCAGCAGGACTAGCGGGAACTCAGATACGCAGTATTTT.

The chain is built from TRBV27 and TRBJ1-1, with D maybe TRBD1 (6 bases). Germline V gene sequence: CDR1 MNHEY, CDR2 SMNVEV (reference sequence). CDR3 length: 14 amino acids. The V end was cut by 6 bases, the J end by 4 bases, with 15 bases between. CDR3 protein: CASRISGEGTEAFF. In DNA form, the CDR3 reads TGTGCCAGCAGGATCTCAGGGGAGGGCACTGAAGCTTTCTTT.

The chain recombines TRBV7-8 with TRBJ2-5, with 9 bases aligning to TRBD1. This CDR3 is built from 16 residues. CDR1 and CDR2 from the germline V gene are SGHVS and FQNEAQ. J was trimmed by 2 bases and V by 5 bases; bases with no gene match: 9. The CDR3 region has the DNA TGTGCCAGCAGCCTCCCCTACGGGACAGGGCAAGAGACCCAGTACTTC. Amino acid sequence: CASSLPYGTGQETQYF.